This T cell receptor beta chain was sequenced in a study of T-cell reconstitution after alpha-beta-depleted transplantation in children. Unique molecular identifiers were used in preparing the TCRbeta library. In TCRdb, the PCR reads were re-called with MiXCR into one record per CDR3 protein. The data contain about 400,000 distinct CDR3 sequences, 20% of them seen just once; the ten biggest clones take up approximately 3.9%. Per germline, CDR1 SGHRS and CDR2 YFSETQ. This CDR3 contains 13 residues. The V and J ends lost 7 bases and 1 base respectively, with 11 bases between them. This clonotype was counted a few times.

The clonotype was recovered from a human donor who donated a stem cell graft to a child with acute myeloid leukemia. The sample in question was PBMCs from the stem cell graft donor, obtained from the stem cell graft. The chain couples TRBV5-1 to TRBJ1-1; D is unclear. CDR3 in DNA: TGCGCCAGCGGATTAAGTTGGAACACTGAAGCTTTCTTT. It is translated as CASGLSWNTEAFF.